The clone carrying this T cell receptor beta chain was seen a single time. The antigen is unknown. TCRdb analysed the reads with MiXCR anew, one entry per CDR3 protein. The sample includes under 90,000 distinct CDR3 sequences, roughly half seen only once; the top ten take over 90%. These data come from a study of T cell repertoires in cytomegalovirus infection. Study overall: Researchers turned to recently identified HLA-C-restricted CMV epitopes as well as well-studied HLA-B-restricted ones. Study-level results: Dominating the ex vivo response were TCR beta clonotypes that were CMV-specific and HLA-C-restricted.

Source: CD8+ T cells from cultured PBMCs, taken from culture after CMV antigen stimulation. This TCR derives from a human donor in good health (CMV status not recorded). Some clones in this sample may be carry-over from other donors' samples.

The CDR3 protein is CASKGQTNYYGYTF. The CDR3 DNA reads as TGTGCCAGCAAGGGACAGACCAATTACTATGGCTACACCTTC. The chain is built from TRBV6-1 and TRBJ1-2; TRBD1 aligns across 7 bases. The CDR3 length is 14 residues. Unmatched junction bases numbered 8, after V lost 7 bases and J lost 3 bases. Germline V CDR1 and CDR2: MNHNS, SASEGT.